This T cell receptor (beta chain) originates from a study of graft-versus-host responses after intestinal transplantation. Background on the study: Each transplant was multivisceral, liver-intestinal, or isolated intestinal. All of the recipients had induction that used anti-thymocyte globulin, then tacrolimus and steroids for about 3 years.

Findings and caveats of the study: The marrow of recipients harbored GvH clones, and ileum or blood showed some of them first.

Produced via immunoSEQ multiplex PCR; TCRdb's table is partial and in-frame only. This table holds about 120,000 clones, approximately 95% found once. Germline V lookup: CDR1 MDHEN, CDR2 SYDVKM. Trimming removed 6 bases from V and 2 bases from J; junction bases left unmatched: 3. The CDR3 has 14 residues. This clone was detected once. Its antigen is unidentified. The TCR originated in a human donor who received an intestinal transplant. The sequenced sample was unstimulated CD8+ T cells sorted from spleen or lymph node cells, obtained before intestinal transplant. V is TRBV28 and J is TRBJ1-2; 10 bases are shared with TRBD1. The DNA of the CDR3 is TGTGCCAGCAGGCCGGGACAGGGGAACTATGGCTACACCTTC. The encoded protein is CASRPGQGNYGYTF.